This entry lists 13 T cell receptor beta chains sequenced from one sample in a study of T cells in Graves' hyperthyroidism and ophthalmopathy. Template material for amplifying TCR beta CDR3 regions consisted of RNA transcripts. The TCR CDR3 was amplified in a first-round RT-PCR using the HTBI primer set. TCRdb passed the multiplex PCR reads through MiXCR, listing each CDR3 protein once. The sample consists of about 500,000 distinct CDR3 sequences, more than 15% of them appearing once. Sequencing input: blood. Every receptor here comes from a woman aged 25 to 39 with Graves' ophthalmopathy.

At least ten counts were recorded for this clonotype. This CDR3 reads CASSETSGSVYEQYF. For the CDR3, the DNA is TGTGCCAGCAGTGAAACTAGCGGGAGTGTATACGAGCAGTACTTC. The V call is TRBV25-1, the J call TRBJ2-7, with TRBD2 identical over 11 bases. The J segment lost 4 bases and the V segment lost 2 bases, leaving 4 bases of the junction unmatched. This CDR3 comprises 15 residues. Looked up from germline, CDR1 is MGHDK and CDR2 is SYGVNS.

The sample holds a few counts of this clonotype. The V and J genes are TRBV7-9 and TRBJ2-2; 16 bases map to TRBD2. This CDR3 is built from 15 residues. The V and J ends lost 8 bases and 4 bases, in that order; junction bases with no gene match: 1. Germline CDR1 reads SEHNR; CDR2 reads FQNEAQ (reference sequence). For the CDR3, the DNA is TGTGCCAGCGGGACTAGCGGGAGGGTCACCGGGGAGCTGTTTTTT. It encodes CASGTSGRVTGELFF.

This clonotype was seen more than once but under ten times. V usage is TRBV20-1 and J usage is TRBJ2-1, with 7 bases lining up with TRBD2. The CDR3 length is 14 residues. Germline trimming cut 6 bases from V and 8 bases from J; bases unmatched to any gene: 13. From germline, CDR1 is DFQATT and CDR2 SNEGSKA (reference sequence). CDR3 in amino acids: CSALGAGVWDEQFF. The CDR3 nucleotides read TGCAGTGCCCTCGGGGCGGGAGTATGGGATGAGCAGTTCTTC.

At least ten counts were recorded for this clonotype. The rearrangement uses TRBV5-8 and TRBJ2-5, with D maybe TRBD2 (6 bases). This CDR3 has 13 amino acids. V lost 4 bases and J 7 bases, leaving 14 bases between the germline ends. CDR1 is SGHTS, CDR2 YDEGEE, per germline. CDR3 sequence reads: CASSGRWRGTQYF. DNA of the CDR3: TGTGCCAGCAGCGGTAGATGGCGGGGGACCCAGTACTTC.

V usage is TRBV27 and J usage is TRBJ2-1; tentative D call: TRBD2 (6 bases). V lost 5 bases and J lost 12, with 23 bases in between. This CDR3 is 15 amino acids long. Germline V gives CDR1 MNHEY, CDR2 SMNVEV (reference sequence). CDR3 amino acids: CASSPRDLTQVGQFF. In DNA form, the CDR3 reads TGTGCCAGCAGTCCGAGGGACTTGACTCAGGTGGGGCAGTTCTTC.

At least ten counts were recorded for this clonotype. This chain connects TRBV6-2 or TRBV6-3 to TRBJ1-5, with a possible D match to TRBD1 (6 bases). Germline V CDR1 and CDR2: MNHEY, SVGEGT. This CDR3 spans 14 amino acids. V shed 6 bases and J shed 1 base, with 10 bases lying between them. CDR3 nucleotide sequence: TGTGCCAGCAGCATCGGACAGAGCAATCAGCCCCAGCATTTT. Translation: CASSIGQSNQPQHF.

This clonotype was seen a few times. Being one base from a much bigger clone, this may be a read error. The chain combines TRBV6-1 with TRBJ2-1; 9 bases are a match to TRBD2. The CDR3 has 17 amino acids. The germline V gene has CDR1 MNHNS and CDR2 SASEGT. V lost 5 bases, J lost 7 bases, and 15 bases stayed unmatched. The CDR3: CASSPAGGPVGGNEQFF. The CDR3 DNA reads TGTGCCAGCAGTCCTGCGGGAGGGCCTGTCGGTGGGAATGAGCAGTTCTTC.

There are many counts of this clonotype. This chain joins TRBV7-8 and TRBJ2-1; D gene ambiguous. Germline CDR1 reads SGHVS; CDR2 reads FQNEAQ. The V end lost 6 bases, the J end lost 7 bases, and 16 bases lay between the germline ends. The CDR3 totals 14 residues. Here the CDR3 DNA reads TGTGCCAGCAGACCACCGGGCCTTCTTAATGAGCAGTTCTTC. It yields the protein CASRPPGLLNEQFF.

This clonotype was recorded at least ten times. This chain links TRBV20-1 with TRBJ2-3, with D possibly being TRBD1 (5 bases). The germline V gene encodes CDR1 DFQATT and CDR2 SNEGSKA (reference sequence). CDR3 length: 16 amino acids. Trimming cost V 6 bases and J 3 bases, with 22 bases left between them. CDR3 sequence: CSANPLGQAETDTQYF. In nucleotides, the CDR3 is TGCAGTGCCAACCCCCTGGGGCAAGCAGAAACAGATACGCAGTATTTT.

This clonotype was detected many times. CDR3 region: CASSYSAGGPYEQYF. CDR3 coding DNA: TGTGCCAGCAGTTACTCAGCGGGAGGGCCCTACGAGCAGTACTTC. The chain employs TRBV6-5 and TRBJ2-7, with 10 bases that match TRBD2. Germline CDR1 MNHEY, CDR2 SVGAGI. There are 15 residues in the CDR3. The V and J ends lost 0 bases and 2 bases, in that order; junction bases with no gene match: 1.

This clonotype appeared many times. The chain combines TRBV11-2 with TRBJ2-2; TRBD2 aligns across 7 bases. The CDR3 runs 15 residues. Unmatched junction bases numbered 12, after V lost 10 bases and J lost 4 bases. Germline lookup yields CDR1 SGHAT and CDR2 FQNNGV. The CDR3 DNA follows: TGTGCCACCGCTCGGGCGGGAGTCGGCACCGGGGAGCTGTTTTTT. It specifies CATARAGVGTGELFF.

This clonotype occurred many times. J is TRBJ2-1 and V is TRBV11-3, with 8 nucleotides matching TRBD1. The germline CDR1 and CDR2 sequences are SGHNT and YENEEA. V was clipped by 1 base and J by 9 bases; unmatched bases: 11. This CDR3 is built from 16 residues. The CDR3 DNA follows: TGTGCCAGCAGCTTAGGGCAGGGGGCCCCTCAAGGTGAGCAGTTCTTC. The encoded protein is CASSLGQGAPQGEQFF.

Ten or more counts support this clonotype. The V and J genes are TRBV3-1 and TRBJ2-7; 8 nucleotides agree with TRBD1. The CDR3 extends over 15 amino acids. CDR1 and CDR2 (germline): LGHDT, YNNKEL (reference sequence). With 1 base clipped from V and 3 bases from J, the junction kept 5 bases outside the gene matches. The CDR3 is CASSQAETGVYEQYF. CDR3 coding DNA: TGTGCCAGCAGCCAAGCGGAGACAGGGGTCTACGAGCAGTACTTC.